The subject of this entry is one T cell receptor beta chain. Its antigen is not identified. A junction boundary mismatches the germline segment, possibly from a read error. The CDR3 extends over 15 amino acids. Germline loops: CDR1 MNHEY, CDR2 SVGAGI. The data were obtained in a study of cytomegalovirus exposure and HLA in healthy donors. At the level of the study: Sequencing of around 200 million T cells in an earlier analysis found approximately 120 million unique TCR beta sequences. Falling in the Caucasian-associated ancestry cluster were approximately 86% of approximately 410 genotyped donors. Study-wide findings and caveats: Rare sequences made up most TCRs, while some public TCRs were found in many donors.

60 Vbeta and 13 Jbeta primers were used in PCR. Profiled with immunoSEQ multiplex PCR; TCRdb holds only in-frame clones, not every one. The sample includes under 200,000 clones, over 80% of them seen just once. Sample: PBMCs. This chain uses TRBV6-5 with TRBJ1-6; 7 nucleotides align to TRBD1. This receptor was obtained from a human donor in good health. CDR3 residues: CASSYSTGYISPLHF. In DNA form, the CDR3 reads TGTGCCAGCAGTTACTCGACAGGGTATATTTCACCCCTCCACTTT.